This paragraph reports one TCR beta chain. The antigen remains undetermined. Additional DNA sequences in this sample encode the identical CDR3. The V and J ends lost 4 bases and 4 bases, in that order; junction bases with no gene match: 4. This CDR3 contains 14 residues. CDR1 and CDR2 from the germline V gene are SGHTS and YDEGEE. A split of CD4+ cells into CD45RA+ naive and CD45RA-negative memory subsets was performed. The sample belongs to a study of shared clonotypes between healthy human individuals. Findings of the study overall: A generally larger estimated richness was seen in naive subsets than in memory subsets. Clonotype sharing across several donors was observed for 5% to 6.5% of naive CD4 clonotypes.

Each replicate PCR on the sorted subsets used about 0.2 ug DNA (roughly 30,000 T cell genomes). Profiled with immunoSEQ multiplex PCR; TCRdb holds only in-frame clones, not every one. The sample contains roughly 640,000 clones, about 96% of which appear only once. V gene TRBV5-8 combines with J gene TRBJ2-1; TRBD1 agrees at 8 bases. Sequenced material: naive CD4+ T cells sorted from blood. Subset here: CD45RA+ positively selected. The receptor's source is a woman aged 25 to 39 in good health. CDR3 sequence (DNA): TGTGCCAGCAGCCTCGGGACAGGTTACAATGAGCAGTTCTTC. It specifies CASSLGTGYNEQFF.